The TCR beta chain described here comes from a study of radiotherapy plus CTLA-4 blockade in lung cancer. In the study overall: With 30% to 40% of patients having disease control, objective responses were seen in roughly 18%. Study-wide points: There was expansion of tumor-derived TCR clones in blood after radiotherapy plus ipilimumab.

As for this clone: Its antigen remains unknown.

Those patients who had chemo-refractory metastatic non-small-cell lung cancer were given focal radiation along with CTLA-4 blockade through ipilimumab. Only in-frame clones appear in the TCRdb table, and some are missing; sequencing was by immunoSEQ multiplex PCR. The profile shows 50,000 to 60,000 clones, roughly 80% of them singletons. This CDR3 has 11 residues. The germline CDR1 and CDR2 sequences are DFQATT and SNEGSKA (reference sequence). The ends were cut back, 4 bases at V and 2 bases at J, with 5 bases in the middle. The sequence was collected from a human donor with non-small cell lung cancer who had a complete response to radiotherapy plus ipilimumab. The V gene is TRBV20-1, the J gene TRBJ1-1, with unresolved D. Here the sequenced sample was peripheral blood, taken from a patient treated with radiotherapy plus ipilimumab. Here the CDR3 reads CSAIKNTEAFF. CDR3 nucleotide sequence: TGCAGTGCTATAAAAAACACTGAAGCTTTCTTT.